These T cell receptor beta chains were read from a single sample in a study of vaccination effects on CD4 cells after COVID-19. These receptors' targets are unknown. Sequencing used immunoSEQ multiplex PCR; TCRdb keeps in-frame clones, though not all of them. Here the sample spans about 58,000 clones, 60% to 85% being singletons. The material sequenced was CD4+ T cells from PBMCs cultured without peptide, taken before COVID-19 vaccination. Receptor source: a human donor who received a COVID-19 vaccine. CDR3s include the opening cysteine and the closing phenylalanine or tryptophan. The order of the fields is D gene, J gene, clone size, V gene, CDR3 DNA, CDR3 protein. A D gene is named only where the DNA matches it firmly. Not every row has a clone size; where given, it reads once, few, many or a size class.

d_gene: -
j_gene: TRBJ1-1
abundance: -
v_gene: TRBV28
CDR3nt: TGTGCCAGCAGTTTACAGGGCAACACTGAAGCTTTCTTT
CDR3aa: CASSLQGNTEAFF

d_gene: -
j_gene: TRBJ2-5
abundance: -
v_gene: TRBV7-8
CDR3nt: TGTGCCAGCAGCTTGGTTGGAGAGACCCAGTACTTC
CDR3aa: CASSLVGETQYF

d_gene: -
j_gene: TRBJ2-3
abundance: -
v_gene: TRBV4-3
CDR3nt: TGCGCCAGCAGCCAAGGACCCAGATCAGATACGCAGTATTTT
CDR3aa: CASSQGPRSDTQYF

d_gene: -
j_gene: TRBJ2-5
abundance: -
v_gene: TRBV28
CDR3nt: TGTGCCAGCAGTTTATGGGGGGCGCGGGAGACCCAGTACTTC
CDR3aa: CASSLWGARETQYF

d_gene: -
j_gene: TRBJ2-2
abundance: -
v_gene: TRBV7-2
CDR3nt: TGTGCCAGCAGGAGACAGTCCCTGAACACCGGGGAGCTGTTTTTT
CDR3aa: CASRRQSLNTGELFF

d_gene: -
j_gene: TRBJ1-6
abundance: -
v_gene: TRBV30
CDR3nt: TGTGCCTGGAGTGTGGGGAACAATTCACCCCTCCACTTT
CDR3aa: CAWSVGNNSPLHF

d_gene: -
j_gene: TRBJ2-2
abundance: few
v_gene: TRBV5-1
CDR3nt: TGCGCCAGCAGGGGAGTCTTGAACACCGGGGAGCTGTTTTTT
CDR3aa: CASRGVLNTGELFF

d_gene: TRBD2
j_gene: TRBJ2-5
abundance: -
v_gene: TRBV9
CDR3nt: TGTGCCAGCAGCGCGGGACTAGCCATGTCAGAGACCCAGTACTTC
CDR3aa: CASSAGLAMSETQYF

d_gene: TRBD2
j_gene: TRBJ2-1
abundance: -
v_gene: TRBV6-2/TRBV6-3
CDR3nt: TGTGCCAGCAGCCACTCCCCTAGCGGTCCTTACAATGAGCAGTTCTTC
CDR3aa: CASSHSPSGPYNEQFF

d_gene: TRBD1
j_gene: TRBJ2-2
abundance: -
v_gene: TRBV24-1
CDR3nt: TGTGCCACCAGTGATCCCGGGACAGGGGACAGGAACACCGGGGAGCTGTTTTTT
CDR3aa: CATSDPGTGDRNTGELFF

d_gene: -
j_gene: TRBJ2-2
abundance: -
v_gene: TRBV29-1
CDR3nt: TGCAGCGTTGGGACTCCCACCACCGGGGAGCTGTTTTTT
CDR3aa: CSVGTPTTGELFF

d_gene: TRBD1
j_gene: TRBJ1-5
abundance: -
v_gene: TRBV29-1
CDR3nt: TGCAGCGTTGGGACAGGGGGCGGGACGGGCAATCAGCCCCAGCATTTT
CDR3aa: CSVGTGGGTGNQPQHF